What follows describes a single T cell receptor beta chain. The sample holds a few counts of this clone. Its antigen target is currently unknown. No base quality information exists; no much larger clone differs at one position. The receptor library was made with the immunoSEQ multiplex PCR assay. As for the original processing: Repertoires were summarized in terms of richness and clonality, and significantly expanded and contracted clones between pre- and post-therapy samples were identified. TCRdb's version of the immuneACCESS table is confined to in-frame rearrangements and falls short of the full clone set. An unresolved V gene accounts for under half of the shortfall where checked; the remainder is of unknown origin. V, J and clone size are taken as reported in that table, and D and trimming were inferred from the DNA itself. The sample data list fewer than 20,000 clones, and around 77% of these were observed just once. Around 7.3% of the sample is taken by the ten largest.

The sample comes from a study of neoadjuvant nivolumab and ipilimumab in lung cancer (dated by TCRdb to 2020 to 2022). Some background on the complete study: In the NEOSTAR trial, nivolumab was administered intravenously at 3 mg/kg on days 1, 15 and 29, and the combination arm also received ipilimumab 1 mg/kg on day 1 only. The primary trial endpoint was the major pathologic response (MPR) rate in the intention-to-treat population in each study arm. A total of 40 to 45 patients with operable NSCLC were treated in the trial, with 23 randomized to nivolumab monotherapy and roughly 20 randomized to nivolumab plus ipilimumab. The study compared TCR repertoires in pretherapy (baseline) peripheral blood with TCR repertoires in tumors resected at surgery after neoadjuvant immune checkpoint blockade. Seven patients had matched pretherapy and resected tumor pairs analyzed, with four treated with nivolumab and three with nivolumab plus ipilimumab. What the study reported, not specific to this receptor: A positive correlation was observed between pretherapy blood TCR richness and richness in tumors resected after neoadjuvant therapy (Spearman R of about 0.8). Compared with tumor-adjacent uninvolved lung, resected tumors had greater TCR richness and clonality, and increases showed up in more of the dual-therapy-treated tumors. A small number of samples was subjected to TCR sequencing. From pretherapy to surgery, increases in tumor T-cell richness and clonality were observed in three of three dual-therapy tumors but in only two of four nivolumab-treated tumors. No significant correlation was found between TCR clonality and pathologic tumor regression, and only one major-pathologic-response sample was available for the clonality analysis.

Taken with the paper, the label for time point translates to: at surgical resection after neoadjuvant nivolumab +/- ipilimumab. The samples were obtained from NEOSTAR, a phase 2 randomized trial that tested neoadjuvant nivolumab or nivolumab plus ipilimumab, followed by surgery, in operable NSCLC. CDR1 SGDLS and CDR2 YYNGEE are derived from the germline V gene. The CDR3 contains 16 residues, cysteine and phenylalanine counted. The sequence is cut down to CDR3 DNA, 48 bases in frame from base 1. V ends up 4 bases short and J 6 bases short, with an unmatched junction base count of 11. This receptor was identified in an adult with non-small cell lung cancer. The chain couples TRBV9 to TRBJ2-2, with 8 junctional bases fitting TRBD2. Sequencing used tumor tissue, obtained after neoadjuvant nivolumab, alone or with ipilimumab, at or shortly before surgery. CDR3 region: CASSMFIGGAAGELFF. The DNA sequence is as follows: TGTGCCAGCAGCATGTTTATCGGGGGGGCCGCCGGGGAGCTGTTTTTT.